This passage covers 23 T cell receptor beta chains from one sample sequenced in a study of tumor-infiltrating lymphocytes in primary liver carcinoma. For each extraction, RNA and DNA were obtained together from 20-30 mg of unsorted bulk tissue. A constant-region primer primed TCR beta cDNA synthesis from about 530 ng of total RNA. Slightly modified ARM-PCR, run as three nested multiplex PCR rounds, produced the TCR beta libraries. Forward primers for TRBV1-TRBV30 and a C-beta reverse primer served the first two PCR rounds, at around 9 cycles each. TCRdb recomputed calls from the multiplex PCR reads with MiXCR, one row per CDR3 protein. Among about 29,000 distinct CDR3 sequences listed, 70% to 80% were seen once. Sequenced input: liver tumor tissue from sampling region 5. Subset described: tumor region T5, tumor centre. The receptors were sampled from a man aged 35 to 55 with primary liver carcinoma and hepatitis B virus infection.

The V gene is TRBV11-2, the J gene TRBJ2-5, with 7 nucleotides matching TRBD2. The length of the CDR3 is 16 residues. Unmatched junction bases numbered 23, after V lost 5 bases and J lost 14 bases. Germline V gives CDR1 SGHAT, CDR2 FQNNGV. CDR3 sequence reads: CASSQTPGEGKETQYF. The CDR3 bases are TGTGCCAGCAGCCAAACTCCTGGGGAGGGGAAAGAGACGCAATACTTC.

On this clonotype itself: The germline gene is not matched at one end of the junction; a read error may be the cause. The V gene is TRBV6-1, the J gene TRBJ2-2; D is possibly TRBD1 (6 bases). Germline V CDR1 and CDR2: MNHNS, SASEGT. This CDR3 contains 14 residues. As DNA, the CDR3 is TGTGCCAGCAGGGGACAAGCGGTGACCGGGGAGCCGTTTTTT. Translating it yields CASRGQAVTGEPFF.

This clonotype is categorized as medium-sized. The rearrangement joins TRBV6-5 to TRBJ1-1; no clear D gene. V gave up 2 bases and J gave up 7 bases, with 11 bases separating them. The length of the CDR3 is 13 residues. Per the germline V gene, CDR1 is MNHEY and CDR2 is SVGAGI. The CDR3 sequence is CASSYLRENEAFF. CDR3 coding DNA: TGTGCCAGCAGTTACCTCCGGGAAAATGAAGCTTTCTTT.

Remarks on this clonotype: Sequence at one end of the junction differs from germline and may be a read error. The V gene is TRBV12-3 or TRBV12-4, the J gene TRBJ2-2, with TRBD1 matching 7 bases. There are 14 residues in the CDR3. The CDR3 sequence: CASSLHRGAGELFF. DNA of the CDR3: TGCGCCAGCAGCCTCCACAGGGGAGCCGGGGAGCTGTTTTTT.

This clonotype was observed once. J is TRBJ2-3 and V is TRBV10-3, with TRBD2 matching over 11 bases. Germline loops: CDR1 ENHRY, CDR2 SYGVKD. V shed 3 bases, J shed 12 bases, and the junction held 20 bases outside the gene matches. This CDR3 contains 18 residues. The CDR3 bases are TGTGCCATCAGTGAACTCCTCCGACTAGCGGGAACCACAGGTACACAGTATTTT. This translates into CAISELLRLAGTTGTQYF.

Concerning this clonotype itself: This may arise from a read error, as a much more abundant clone is one base away. The rearrangement uses TRBV25-1 and TRBJ1-6; D not resolved. This CDR3 comprises 14 residues. Germline V gives CDR1 MGHDK, CDR2 SYGVNS. The CDR3, as DNA: TGTGCCAGGAGTGAACCCCTCTATAATTCACCCCTCCACTTT. Protein sequence: CARSEPLYNSPLHF.

With regard to this clonotype: The junction departs from germline at one end; a sequencing error may be responsible. The CDR3 sequence: CASSLLLEGTEASF. CDR3 bases: TGTGCCAGCAGTTTACTGCTAGAGGGCACTGAAGCTTCCTTT. The chain joins TRBV12-3 or TRBV12-4 to TRBJ1-1; D remains ambiguous. There are 14 residues in the CDR3.

The rearrangement uses TRBV6-2 or TRBV6-3 and TRBJ1-1; D ambiguous. Germline V gene lookup returns CDR1 MNHEY and CDR2 SVGEGT. This CDR3 region has 14 residues. Trimming removed 3 bases from V and 11 bases from J, with 19 bases in between. CDR3 residues: CASSYPELNIDAFF. The CDR3 coding sequence is TGTGCCAGCAGTTATCCAGAGCTGAACATTGATGCTTTCTTT.

Notes on this clonotype: At one boundary the junction diverges from the germline segment, which might be a read error. The chain carries TRBV6-5 and TRBJ1-2; a possible D gene is TRBD1 (5 bases). Germline CDR1 and CDR2: MNHEY and SVGAGI. CDR3 length equals 13 residues. CDR3 region: CANSYRQGEDYTF. The CDR3 nucleotides are TGTGCCAACAGTTACCGGCAGGGCGAAGACTACACCTTC.

As to this clonotype: Mismatch with germline at one junction end may stem from a read error. The CDR3 coding sequence is TGTGCCAGCAGTTACACATCCCTAGTGGGGATCACAGATGCGCAGTGTTTT. Protein: CASSYTSLVGITDAQCF. The rearrangement uses TRBV6-6 and TRBJ2-3; D not resolved. Germline CDR1 MNHNY, CDR2 SVGAGI (reference sequence). The CDR3 length is 17 residues.

Regarding this clonotype: The germline gene is not matched at one end of the junction; a read error may be the cause. V is TRBV4-1 and J is TRBJ1-2; D unclear. The germline V gene encodes CDR1 MGHRA and CDR2 YSYEKL. The CDR3 sequence is 14 residues long. The CDR3 DNA reads TGCGCCAGCAGCAAAGAGGACGGGAACTATGGCTACACCTTC. Protein sequence: CASSKEDGNYGYTF.

This clonotype was observed a single time. One junction end does not reproduce the germline sequence, and a read error may be involved. The chain couples TRBV4-2 to TRBJ2-3, with TRBD2 identical over 8 bases. The CDR3 runs 18 residues. CDR1 and CDR2 from the germline V gene are LGHNA and YNFKEQ. The CDR3 DNA sequence: TGTACCAGCAGCCAAGTTGCGCTTCGAGCGGGAGCGACAGATACGCAGTATTTT. Amino acid sequence: CTSSQVALRAGATDTQYF.

As regards this clonotype: At one boundary the junction diverges from the germline segment, which might be a read error. The rearrangement links TRBV11-2 to TRBJ2-7; D is uncertain. CDR1 and CDR2 from the germline V gene are SGHAT and FQNNGV. The CDR3 covers 15 residues. This CDR3 reads CASSLSSEITYEQYF. The CDR3 DNA follows: TGTGCCAGCAGCTTATCCTCGGAAATTACCTACGAGCAGTACTTT.

The gene calls are TRBV11-2 and TRBJ2-6, with 14 bases that match TRBD2. V was clipped by 7 bases and J by 15 bases; unmatched bases: 17. Germline V gives CDR1 SGHAT, CDR2 FQNNGV. The CDR3 runs to 17 residues. The CDR3 DNA reads TGTGCCAGCACCCGACTAGCGGGGGGGCCTGGGGCCAACACCCTGACTTTC. This sequence encodes CASTRLAGGPGANTLTF. Variable domain in full (rest from reference TRBV11-2 and TRBJ2-6): EAGVAQSPRYKIIEKRQSVAFWCNPISGHATLYWYQQILGQGPKLLIQFQNNGVVDDSQLPKDRFSAERLKGVDSTLKIQPAKLEDSAVYLCASTRLAGGPGANTLTFGAGSRLTVL.

This clonotype was detected once. V gene TRBV6-2 or TRBV6-3 combines with J gene TRBJ1-1; TRBD1 aligns across 8 bases. V was clipped by 8 bases and J by 10 bases; unmatched bases: 12. CDR1 MNHEY and CDR2 SVGEGT come from the germline V gene. The CDR3 totals 13 residues. The CDR3 bases are TGTGCCAGCGTAGAAGGACAGGGCGAAGGAGCTTTCTTT. Residues: CASVEGQGEGAFF.

For this clonotype: Without the conserved terminal phenylalanine or tryptophan, this CDR3 likely stems from a read error. The chain combines TRBV6-5 with TRBJ1-1; possibly TRBD1 for D (5 bases). The CDR3 totals 14 residues. Looked up from germline, CDR1 is MNHEY and CDR2 is SVGAGI. The CDR3 is CASSYGGTSTGAFY. The CDR3 DNA reads TGTGCCAGCAGTTACGGGGGGACGTCGACTGGAGCTTTCTAT.

V gene TRBV29-1 combines with J gene TRBJ2-7, with D perhaps TRBD2 (5 bases). The CDR3 sequence is 13 residues long. From germline, CDR1 is SQVTM and CDR2 ANQGSEA. Trimming removed 3 bases from V and 3 bases from J, with 12 bases in between. Here the CDR3 reads CSVDASWSYEQYF. CDR3 DNA sequence: TGCAGCGTTGATGCTAGCTGGAGCTACGAGCAGTACTTC.

This clonotype has a handful of counts. One end of the junction varies from germline; a read error may be responsible. V usage is TRBV11-2 and J usage is TRBJ1-2, with 9 bases identical to TRBD1. Germline V lookup: CDR1 SGHAT, CDR2 FQNNGV. CDR3 length: 15 residues. The CDR3 loop is CVSSYTGGSSPDYTF. The CDR3, as DNA: TGTGTCAGCAGTTATACAGGGGGCTCCTCCCCTGACTACACCTTC.

A word on this clonotype: A much larger clone lies one base from this, so it may be a read error. The chain couples TRBV7-3 to TRBJ2-3; no definite D call. Germline assignment: CDR1 SGHTA and CDR2 FQGTGA. Deletions cut 4 bases from V and 6 bases from J, with 14 bases between. This CDR3 has 14 residues. The CDR3 region has the DNA TGTGCCAGCAGCTCAGTGGTCGGTGGGGATACGCAGTATTTT. Its translation: CASSSVVGGDTQYF.

This chain links TRBV6-2 or TRBV6-3 with TRBJ2-1; D is perhaps TRBD2 (6 bases). The CDR3 runs 14 residues. Germline V gives CDR1 MNHEY, CDR2 SVGEGT. For the CDR3, the DNA is TGTGCTAGCGGTTACGGGCCTTATAGTAGGGAGCAGTTCTTC. Protein: CASGYGPYSREQFF.

As regards this clonotype: The missing conserved phenylalanine or tryptophan at the end of this CDR3 makes a read error likely. The CDR3, as DNA: TGCAGCGTTGTATTTCAGGAGACCACCGGGGGGCTGTTTTAT. This encodes CSVVFQETTGGLFY. V is TRBV29-1 and J is TRBJ2-2; tentative D call: TRBD2 (6 bases). There are 14 residues in the CDR3. The germline V gene has CDR1 SQVTM and CDR2 ANQGSEA.

This clonotype has only one observation. Germline and junction disagree at one end, which may indicate a read error. V gene TRBV10-3 combines with J gene TRBJ2-7; 8 nucleotides agree with TRBD1. The germline V gene has CDR1 ENHRY and CDR2 SYGVKD. The CDR3 totals 14 residues. The CDR3 DNA follows: TGTGTCATCAGTGATAATGGACAGGGAATGAAGCAGTACTTC. Its translation: CVISDNGQGMKQYF.

A word on this clonotype: The CDR3 does not close with the conserved phenylalanine or tryptophan, likely indicating a read error. The rearrangement uses TRBV5-6 and TRBJ2-2, with a tentative D call TRBD2 (6 bases). This CDR3 contains 15 residues. Per the germline V gene, CDR1 is SGHDT and CDR2 is YYEEEE. The CDR3 spells CASSRRASYTGELFS. The CDR3 bases are TGTGCCAGCAGCCGGAGGGCTAGCTACACTGGGGAGCTGTTTTCT.